These 17 T cell receptor beta chains share one sample of origin, sequenced in a study of blood T cell repertoires in COVID-19 (dated by TCRdb to 2018 to 2021). The library was obtained by the immunoSEQ multiplex PCR assay. TCRdb limited this immuneACCESS table to in-frame rearrangements with V and J called. A share of clones is missing; checked studies link under half to unresolved V genes, and the rest is unexplained. This sample holds 250,000 to 300,000 clones; about 90% were observed only once. The ten largest clones capture 2% to 2.5% of the sample. The sample was peripheral blood. These receptors all come from a woman in her fifties or sixties who had recovered from COVID-19.

This clone was counted once. V is TRBV7-6 and J is TRBJ2-7; a weak D match, TRBD1 (5 bases). This CDR3 contains 13 residues. CDR1 is SGHVS, CDR2 FNYEAQ, per germline. Trimming shortened V by 3 bases and J by 5 bases, and 11 bases separated the two germline ends. The CDR3 nucleotides read TGTGCCAGCAGCTTCGGCCTAGGGGACGAGCAGTACTTC. Protein product: CASSFGLGDEQYF.

The chain has TRBV5-4 and TRBJ1-4, with D possibly TRBD1 on 6 matching bases. Germline V lookup: CDR1 SGHNT, CDR2 YYREEE (reference sequence). CDR3 length equals 16 residues. V shed 1 base and J shed 4 bases, with 14 bases lying between them. The DNA of the CDR3 is TGTGCCAGCAGCTTGACCCTGACAGGCTATAATGAAAAACTGTTTTTT. Translating it yields CASSLTLTGYNEKLFF.

The rearrangement links TRBV11-2 to TRBJ1-2, with a possible D match to TRBD1 (6 bases). The CDR3 totals 15 residues. The V and J ends lost 0 bases and 8 bases respectively, with 16 bases between them. Germline CDR1 SGHAT, CDR2 FQNNGV. As DNA, the CDR3 is TGTGCCAGCAGCTTAGATCTCAGGCAGGGGAAGGGCTACACCTTC. Amino acid sequence: CASSLDLRQGKGYTF.

The chain recombines TRBV28 with TRBJ1-1, with D perhaps TRBD1 (5 bases). Trimming cost V 5 bases and J 2 bases, with 12 bases left between them. Germline V gene data show CDR1 as MDHEN and CDR2 as SYDVKM. The CDR3 is made up of 14 amino acids. Written as DNA, the CDR3 is TGTGCCAGCAGTATCCGACAGCAAAACACTGAAGCTTTCTTT. Translated, it gives CASSIRQQNTEAFF.

This chain links TRBV6-6 with TRBJ1-5; D not certain. Trimming left V 6 bases short and J 6 bases short, with 18 bases between. Germline V gene lookup returns CDR1 MNHNY and CDR2 SVGAGI (reference sequence). The CDR3 sequence is 15 residues long. The CDR3 spells CASSQTRPEGQPQHF. The CDR3 bases are TGTGCCAGCAGCCAAACCCGGCCAGAGGGTCAGCCCCAGCATTTT.

This chain uses TRBV5-1 with TRBJ2-1; 10 bases line up with TRBD2. The CDR3 runs to 15 residues. Germline values: CDR1 SGHRS, CDR2 YFSETQ. The ends lost 4 bases at V and 9 bases at J; junction bases unmatched: 10. The CDR3: CASSRLLAGLSEQFF. The CDR3 region has the DNA TGCGCCAGCAGCCGGTTACTAGCGGGATTATCTGAGCAGTTCTTC.

The chain couples TRBV5-5 to TRBJ2-2; TRBD2 agrees at 9 bases. The germline gives CDR1 SGHKS, CDR2 YYEKEE (reference sequence). CDR3 size: 16 residues. V shed 6 bases, J shed 4 bases, and the junction held 10 bases outside the gene matches. For the CDR3, the DNA is TGTGCCAGCACCCCTCCGGGACTAGCAGCCACCGGGGAGCTGTTTTTT. It specifies CASTPPGLAATGELFF.

The rearrangement uses TRBV5-5 and TRBJ2-3, with 9 bases lining up with TRBD1. V lost 2 bases to trimming and J lost 2 bases; unmatched junction nucleotides: 6. Germline V gene data show CDR1 as SGHKS and CDR2 as YYEKEE (reference sequence). The CDR3 spans 16 residues. The CDR3 sequence is CASSFLQGAFTDTQYF. The CDR3 coding sequence is TGTGCCAGCAGCTTTTTACAGGGGGCCTTCACAGATACGCAGTATTTT.

The rearrangement links TRBV27 to TRBJ1-5; 9 bases match TRBD1. The CDR3 is 12 amino acids. The ends lost 8 bases at V and 6 bases at J; junction bases unmatched: 2. Germline V gives CDR1 MNHEY, CDR2 SMNVEV (reference sequence). CDR3 sequence: CASRQGGQPQHF. The CDR3 DNA reads TGTGCCAGCCGACAGGGGGGTCAGCCCCAGCATTTT.

V gene TRBV7-3 combines with J gene TRBJ2-5, with D unresolved. Germline CDR1 reads SGHTA; CDR2 reads FQGTGA. This CDR3 has 15 amino acids. Deletions cut 0 bases from V and 1 base from J, with 9 bases between. CDR3 sequence reads: CASSLTGVGQETQYF. DNA for the CDR3: TGTGCCAGCAGCTTAACAGGAGTGGGCCAAGAGACCCAGTACTTC.

The chain uses TRBV28 and TRBJ2-4; 10 bases are a match to TRBD2. Germline CDR1 is MDHEN and CDR2 is SYDVKM. The CDR3 consists of 20 residues. With 5 bases clipped from V and 2 bases from J, the junction kept 18 bases outside the gene matches. For the CDR3, the DNA is TGTGCCAGCAGTCCTATTGGGACTAGCGATACTAAGGTGACCAAAAACATTCAGTACTTC. The encoded protein is CASSPIGTSDTKVTKNIQYF.

The sample holds one count of this clone. The genes are TRBV29-1 and TRBJ1-2, with D unresolved. Germline CDR1 reads SQVTM; CDR2 reads ANQGSEA. The V end lost 7 bases, the J end lost 6 bases, and 15 bases lay between the germline ends. This CDR3 is 12 amino acids long. CDR3 sequence reads: CSAEFSLNGYTF. CDR3 DNA sequence: TGCAGCGCAGAATTCAGTCTTAATGGCTACACCTTC.

The chain joins TRBV7-3 to TRBJ2-2; TRBD2 is a possible D gene (6 bases). Trimming took 6 bases from V and 2 from J, leaving 10 bases between them. Germline CDR1 SGHTA, CDR2 FQGTGA. This CDR3 has 14 residues. In DNA, the CDR3 is TGTGCCAGCAGGCGGGACCCCAACACCGGGGAGCTGTTTTTT. Translating gives CASRRDPNTGELFF.

V gene TRBV7-2 combines with J gene TRBJ2-4; TRBD1 aligns across 12 bases. CDR3 length equals 17 residues. The V and J ends lost 5 bases and 1 base, in that order; junction bases with no gene match: 6. CDR1 and CDR2 from the germline V gene are SGHTA and FQGNSA. CDR3 DNA sequence: TGTGCCAGCAGCCGGGGACAGGGGGCAGGGGCCAAAAACATTCAGTACTTC. Protein sequence: CASSRGQGAGAKNIQYF.

The V and J genes are TRBV29-1 and TRBJ1-1; the match to TRBD1 covers 10 bases. Germline CDR1 SQVTM, CDR2 ANQGSEA. With 7 bases clipped from V and 4 bases from J, the junction kept 3 bases outside the gene matches. CDR3 length equals 12 residues. CDR3 protein: CSAGQGGTEAFF. DNA for the CDR3: TGCAGCGCCGGACAGGGGGGCACTGAAGCTTTCTTT.

The gene calls are TRBV6-1 and TRBJ1-2; possibly TRBD1 for D (6 bases). The V gene's germline CDR1 is MNHNS and CDR2 SASEGT. The CDR3 length is 15 residues. The ends were cut back, 1 base at V and 4 bases at J, with 13 bases in the middle. The CDR3 bases are TGTGCCAGCAGTGAAGAACTCCGGACAGCCTATGGCTACACCTTC. This encodes CASSEELRTAYGYTF.

The chain recombines TRBV9 with TRBJ1-6; D is uncertain. Per germline, CDR1 SGDLS and CDR2 YYNGEE. Trimming removed 1 base at V and 7 bases at J, with 15 bases between. The CDR3 has 16 amino acids. CDR3 sequence reads: CASSVTPVGANSPLHF. In nucleotides, the CDR3 is TGTGCCAGCAGCGTAACCCCGGTCGGTGCCAATTCACCCCTCCACTTT.